One T cell receptor (beta chain) is described in this entry. Documented time point: before trial treatment. Solid tumors that lacked tumor-infiltrating lymphocytes and were advanced were present in eligible patients. Trimming shortened V by 2 bases and J by 2 bases, and 8 bases separated the two germline ends. This CDR3 is 14 amino acids long. Gene-specific TRAV and TRBV primers were used for first-strand cDNA, covering alpha and beta chains. For amplifying TCRs, the PCR ran for about 22 cycles with Phusion, which was used together with a constant-region primer and the adapter on the V primers. TCRdb re-derived calls from the reads in MiXCR, one entry per CDR3 protein. The sample includes 75,000 to 95,000 distinct CDR3 sequences, approximately 17% of them seen just once. The sample is drawn from a study of low-dose radiotherapy and immunotherapy resistance in tumors. Across the whole study: Intravenous nivolumab 240 mg every two weeks plus ipilimumab 1 mg/kg every six weeks was given to patients. Cyclophosphamide was given intravenously at 200 mg/m2 every two weeks, and each dose came one day before radiation and immunotherapy.

The receptor was isolated from a male donor with prostate cancer. J is TRBJ2-3 and V is TRBV23-1; possibly TRBD1 or TRBD2 for D (5 bases each). TRBV23-1 is treated as an ORF (open reading frame) with a function not yet certain. The source material was PBMCs, sampled before treatment. CDR3 region: CASSQKGTTDTQYF. In DNA, the CDR3 is TGCGCCAGCAGTCAAAAGGGGACCACAGATACGCAGTATTTT.